One and the same sample provided the 23 T cell receptor beta chains below, sequenced in a study of blood T cell repertoires in COVID-19. Using immunoSEQ multiplex PCR, the repertoire was profiled, and TCRdb retains in-frame clones only, with some absent. The sample lists 100,000 to 150,000 clones, roughly nine tenths seen once, with 25% to 30% in the top ten. The sequenced sample consisted of peripheral blood. Receptor source: a man in his 70s with active or convalescent COVID-19.

V is TRBV24-1 and J is TRBJ2-3; 7 bases are shared with TRBD2. Per germline, CDR1 KGHDR and CDR2 SFDVKD. The CDR3 extends over 14 amino acids. V gave up 6 bases and J gave up 1 base; unmatched junction bases: 3. The CDR3 DNA is TGTGCCACCAGTCGGAGCGGGGGCACAGATACGCAGTATTTT. This gives the protein CATSRSGGTDTQYF.

The J gene is TRBJ2-7, the V gene TRBV19; TRBD2 matches 14 bases. The CDR3 spans 16 residues. Germline loops: CDR1 LNHDA, CDR2 SQIVND (reference sequence). J gave up 6 bases and V 1 base, and 5 bases lay outside the gene matches. CDR3 in DNA: TGTGCCAGTAGTATAGCCGGGACTAGCGGGAGAAGCGAGCAGTACTTC. Its translation: CASSIAGTSGRSEQYF. Full variable domain (remainder filled in from reference TRBV19 and TRBJ2-7): DGGITQSPKYLFRKEGQNVTLSCEQNLNHDAMYWYRQDPGQGLRLIYYSQIVNDFQKGDIAEGYSVSREKKESFPLTVTSAQKNPTAFYLCASSIAGTSGRSEQYFGPGTRLTVT.

This chain connects TRBV28 to TRBJ2-2; 8 nucleotides align to TRBD2. J gave up 4 bases and V 3 bases, and 4 bases lay outside the gene matches. There are 15 residues in the CDR3. The germline V gene encodes CDR1 MDHEN and CDR2 SYDVKM. The CDR3: CASSLTAGVTGELFF. Written as DNA, the CDR3 is TGTGCCAGCAGTTTGACAGCGGGAGTCACCGGGGAGCTGTTTTTT.

This chain joins TRBV5-4 and TRBJ2-7, with D perhaps matching TRBD1 (5 bases). The CDR3 runs to 14 residues. The germline V gene has CDR1 SGHNT and CDR2 YYREEE (reference sequence). V was trimmed by 0 bases and J by 0 bases, leaving 7 bases between them. The CDR3 DNA reads as TGTGCCAGCAGCTTGGGGGGCTACTCCTACGAGCAGTACTTC. Translated, it gives CASSLGGYSYEQYF.

The V and J genes are TRBV30 and TRBJ2-3; 8 bases are a match to TRBD2. V lost 0 bases, J lost 6 bases, and 11 bases stayed unmatched. The CDR3 extends over 16 amino acids. Germline-derived CDR1 and CDR2 are GTSNPN and SVGIG (reference sequence). CDR3 region: CAWSVPRLALRDTQYF. In DNA, the CDR3 is TGTGCCTGGAGTGTCCCTCGACTAGCGCTACGGGATACGCAGTATTTT.

Details on this clone: At one boundary the junction diverges from the germline segment, which might be a read error. The V and J genes are TRBV28 and TRBJ2-7; 7 nucleotides match TRBD1. CDR1 and CDR2 from the germline V gene are MDHEN and SYDVKM. This CDR3 is 14 amino acids long. The CDR3 is CASRLWTGPYEQYF. CDR3 in DNA: TGTGCCAGCAGGTTATGGACAGGTCCCTACGAGCAGTACTTC. The whole variable domain, remainder taken from reference TRBV28 and TRBJ2-7, is DVKVTQSSRYLVKRTGEKVFLECVQDMDHENMFWYRQDPGLGLRLIYFSYDVKMKEKGDIPEGYSVSREKKERFSLILESASTNQTSMYLCASRLWTGPYEQYFGPGTRLTVT.

This rearrangement joins TRBV10-3 to TRBJ1-6; 8 bases map to TRBD1. Germline assignment: CDR1 ENHRY and CDR2 SYGVKD. With 11 bases clipped from V and 7 bases from J, the junction kept 7 bases outside the gene matches. The CDR3 is made up of 13 amino acids. CDR3 protein: CAGQGGGNSPLHF. The CDR3, as DNA: TGTGCCGGACAGGGCGGAGGGAATTCACCCCTCCACTTT.

The rearrangement links TRBV28 to TRBJ2-7; D call uncertain. The CDR3 runs to 14 residues. Germline V CDR1 and CDR2: MDHEN, SYDVKM. V was pared by 1 base and J by 3 bases, with 10 bases between. CDR3 region: CASSLSAGYYEQYF. The CDR3 DNA reads as TGTGCCAGCAGTTTATCGGCAGGATACTACGAGCAGTACTTC.

The chain joins TRBV19 to TRBJ1-5; D is unresolved. The germline CDR1 and CDR2 sequences are LNHDA and SQIVND (reference sequence). V was trimmed by 3 bases and J by 1 base, leaving 13 bases between them. The CDR3 is 16 amino acids. The CDR3 sequence: CASSMRGPGSNQPQHF. CDR3 bases: TGTGCCAGTAGTATGCGAGGCCCCGGCAGCAATCAGCCCCAGCATTTT.

In DNA form, the CDR3 reads TGTGCCAGCAGCTCTACAGAGGGTGGCTACACCTTC. Amino acid sequence: CASSSTEGGYTF. This chain uses TRBV11-2 with TRBJ1-2; D unclear. The CDR3 has 12 amino acids. Trimming left V 4 bases short and J 7 bases short, with 10 bases between. Germline V gene lookup returns CDR1 SGHAT and CDR2 FQNNGV.

This clone has only one observation. The gene calls are TRBV19 and TRBJ1-3; D is perhaps TRBD1 (6 bases). V lost 4 bases, J lost 1 base, and 32 bases lay in between. CDR1 LNHDA and CDR2 SQIVND come from the germline V gene (reference sequence). This CDR3 has 22 residues. The CDR3 loop reads CASSKLAGAANFPPSSGNTIYF. The CDR3 DNA is TGTGCCAGTAGTAAGCTGGCAGGGGCCGCGAATTTTCCACCTTCATCTGGAAACACCATATATTTT.

V is TRBV2 and J is TRBJ1-2, with D maybe TRBD1 (5 bases). The V and J ends lost 4 bases and 4 bases respectively, with 10 bases between them. This CDR3 is 13 amino acids long. Germline V gene sequence: CDR1 SNHLY, CDR2 FYNNEI. CDR3 residues: CASSVGVGYGYTF. The CDR3 DNA is TGTGCCAGCAGTGTAGGGGTGGGCTATGGCTACACCTTC.

The CDR3 DNA sequence: TGTGCCAGCAGGCCCGTGGGAGGGACTAATGAAAAACTGTTTTTT. This codes for CASRPVGGTNEKLFF. The genes are TRBV28 and TRBJ1-4; no firm D call. This CDR3 is built from 15 residues. V was cut by 6 bases and J by 2 bases, with 13 bases left in between. From germline, CDR1 is MDHEN and CDR2 SYDVKM.

The chain uses TRBV27 and TRBJ1-5; 7 nucleotides match TRBD1. With V trimmed by 4 bases and J by 7 bases, 10 bases remained unmatched. This CDR3 is 15 amino acids long. CDR1 MNHEY and CDR2 SMNVEV come from the germline V gene (reference sequence). The CDR3 DNA follows: TGTGCCAGCAGTTCCAAGGGGTCAGGGGGACAGCCCCAGCATTTT. As protein: CASSSKGSGGQPQHF.

This chain uses TRBV5-4 with TRBJ2-7; no reliable D call. V shed 2 bases and J shed 0 bases, with 6 bases lying between them. The CDR3 covers 13 residues. Germline V gene sequence: CDR1 SGHNT, CDR2 YYREEE (reference sequence). This chain's CDR3 is CASSFSGSYEQYF. The CDR3 DNA reads TGTGCCAGCAGCTTTTCCGGCTCCTACGAGCAGTACTTC.

V usage is TRBV29-1 and J usage is TRBJ1-5, with D maybe TRBD1 (5 bases). Trimming pared 5 bases from V and 4 bases from J, leaving 12 bases between. Germline values: CDR1 SQVTM, CDR2 ANQGSEA. The CDR3 is 13 amino acids. The CDR3: CSVSQGLNQPQHF. As DNA, the CDR3 is TGCAGCGTTAGCCAGGGCTTAAATCAGCCCCAGCATTTT.

The table lists this clone with a count of one. The rearrangement joins TRBV14 to TRBJ1-1; 7 bases are shared with TRBD1. This CDR3 region has 15 residues. With V trimmed by 3 bases and J by 0 bases, 4 bases remained unmatched. Germline V gene sequence: CDR1 SGHDN, CDR2 FVKESK. The CDR3 loop reads CASSQSGTVNTEAFF. The CDR3, as DNA: TGTGCCAGCAGCCAGTCCGGGACAGTGAACACTGAAGCTTTCTTT.

A single count supports this clone. The chain combines TRBV3-1 (or the pseudogene TRBV3-2) with TRBJ2-7, with 11 positions matching TRBD2. In germline, CDR1 is LGHDT, CDR2 YNNKEL (reference sequence). With 4 bases clipped from V and 1 base from J, the junction kept 6 bases outside the gene matches. The CDR3 is 16 amino acids. CDR3 sequence: CASSLILAGVSYEQYF. CDR3 nucleotide sequence: TGTGCCAGCAGCCTCATACTAGCGGGAGTATCCTACGAGCAGTACTTC.

V usage is TRBV28 and J usage is TRBJ2-3, with 11 bases aligning to TRBD2. J was trimmed by 3 bases and V by 6 bases; bases with no gene match: 5. This CDR3 region has 15 residues. In germline, CDR1 is MDHEN, CDR2 SYDVKM. This chain's CDR3 is CASRLAGAVTDTQYF. The CDR3 DNA follows: TGTGCCAGCAGACTAGCGGGAGCGGTTACAGATACGCAGTATTTT.

The chain combines TRBV19 with TRBJ1-2; 8 nucleotides agree with TRBD1. The ends lost 10 bases at V and 3 bases at J; junction bases unmatched: 7. Germline V gives CDR1 LNHDA, CDR2 SQIVND (reference sequence). The length of the CDR3 is 13 residues. CDR3: CATADREDYGYTF. The CDR3 DNA is TGTGCCACCGCGGACAGGGAGGACTATGGCTACACCTTC.

This chain links TRBV18 with TRBJ2-1; 13 bases agree with TRBD2. The CDR3 has 17 residues. In germline, CDR1 is KGHSH, CDR2 LQKENI. The ends lost 4 bases at V and 4 bases at J; junction bases unmatched: 7. The DNA of the CDR3 is TGTGCCAGCTCACATAAACCGGGACTAGCGGGATACAATGAGCAGTTCTTC. It yields the protein CASSHKPGLAGYNEQFF.

This clone was recorded only once. The chain couples TRBV7-9 to TRBJ1-1; unclear D gene. The germline gives CDR1 SEHNR, CDR2 FQNEAQ (reference sequence). Trimming shortened V by 6 bases and J by 5 bases, and 19 bases separated the two germline ends. The CDR3 spans 15 residues. Here the CDR3 reads CASSTITGSSTEAFF. CDR3 DNA: TGTGCCAGCAGTACTATCACGGGTAGCAGTACTGAAGCTTTCTTT.

The V gene is TRBV7-9, the J gene TRBJ2-1; D ambiguous. Germline values: CDR1 SEHNR, CDR2 FQNEAQ (reference sequence). The V end lost 1 base, the J end lost 12 bases, and 13 bases lay between the germline ends. This CDR3 is built from 13 residues. CDR3 sequence reads: CASSLGIADRQFF. The CDR3 region has the DNA TGTGCCAGCAGCTTAGGTATTGCCGATAGGCAGTTCTTC. Filled out from reference TRBV7-9 and TRBJ2-1, the complete variable domain reads DTGVSQNPRHKITKRGQNVTFRCDPISEHNRLYWYRQTLGQGPEFLTYFQNEAQLEKSRLLSDRFSAERPKGSFSTLEIQRTEQGDSAMYLCASSLGIADRQFFGPGTRLTVL.